A selection of T cell receptor beta chains follows, all from one sample in a study of response to subunit inactivated influenza vaccine. TCRdb processed the RT-PCR reads anew with MiXCR; each CDR3 protein has one entry. The table includes 650,000 to 800,000 distinct CDR3 sequences, approximately 15% detected once. Sequenced material: PBMCs from blood, taken 14 to 15 days before vaccination. Every receptor here comes from a man aged 50 to 59 who received an inactivated influenza vaccine. Both conserved end residues are part of each CDR3. A D gene is named only where the DNA matches it firmly. Where a row states a size, it is once, few, many or the class of an expanded clone; other rows omit it.

abundance	v_gene	j_gene	d_gene	CDR3nt	CDR3aa
many	TRBV4-2	TRBJ1-4	-	TGTGCCAGCAGACAGGGATGGGGTGAAAAACTGTTTTTT	CASRQGWGEKLFF
few	TRBV7-2	TRBJ2-3	TRBD2	TGTGCCAGCAGCTTAGTGGGACTAGCGGGAGGGCCTAGTACGCAGTATTTT	CASSLVGLAGGPSTQYF
few	TRBV12-3/TRBV12-4	TRBJ2-1	-	TGTGCCAGCAGCTCGTCCTGGCAGGGGTCGGACAATGAGCAGTTCTTC	CASSSSWQGSDNEQFF
-	TRBV7-3	TRBJ2-1	TRBD2	TGTGCCAGCAGCCAAGGACTAGCGGGAGGGGTCAATGAGCAGTTCTTC	CASSQGLAGGVNEQFF
many	TRBV5-5	TRBJ2-5	-	TGTGCCAGCAGCCGGCCGGGGGGCGTAGAGACCCAGTACTTC	CASSRPGGVETQYF
few	TRBV5-1	TRBJ2-1	TRBD1	TGCGCCAGCAGCCCGCCGGGACAGCCCGTCCCTGAGCAGTTCTTC	CASSPPGQPVPEQFF
-	TRBV20-1	TRBJ2-7	-	TGCAGTGCTAGAGACCCGATGCGGGACTACGAGCAGTACTTC	CSARDPMRDYEQYF
few	TRBV7-9	TRBJ2-1	-	TGTGCCAGCAGCTTAGACTCAGGGCCTAACAATGAGCAGTTCTTC	CASSLDSGPNNEQFF
few	TRBV11-2	TRBJ2-1	-	TGTGCCAGCAGCTTAGTGTACAGGGAAAACAATGAGCAGTTCTTC	CASSLVYRENNEQFF
-	TRBV7-3	TRBJ2-4	-	TGTGCCAGCAGCTTGGGGGCTCCCACCAGAAACATTCAGTACTTC	CASSLGAPTRNIQYF
few	TRBV6-2/TRBV6-3	TRBJ2-7	TRBD2	TGTGCCAGCCCCCCGGCCCAGGTAGCGGGAGACGAGCAGTACTTC	CASPPAQVAGDEQYF
few	TRBV14	TRBJ2-1	-	TGTGCCAGCAGCCATGTGGATGGAGAGCAGTTCTTC	CASSHVDGEQFF
-	TRBV29-1	TRBJ2-1	-	TGCAGCGCCAAAAACAGGAATACCTACAATGAGCAGTTCTTC	CSAKNRNTYNEQFF
-	TRBV16	TRBJ2-1	-	TGTGCCAGCGTCCCGTCGAGCTCCTACAATGAGCAGTTCTTC	CASVPSSSYNEQFF
few	TRBV5-6	TRBJ2-3	TRBD2	TGTGCCAGCAGCTTGGGATTACTAGCGGGGCGGGGTACGCAGTATTTT	CASSLGLLAGRGTQYF
few	TRBV18	TRBJ2-1	TRBD1	TGTGCCAGCTCACCAGGACAGGGAATCAGCAATGAGCAGTTCTTC	CASSPGQGISNEQFF
few	TRBV29-1	TRBJ2-7	-	TGCAGCGTTGAAGATCAGGCAGGGGGGCCCCCGAGATTATACTTC	CSVEDQAGGPPRLYF
few	TRBV29-1	TRBJ2-7	TRBD2	TGCAGCGTTGAATTGGCTAGCGGGACCGCATACGAGCAGTACTTC	CSVELASGTAYEQYF
few	TRBV11-2	TRBJ1-1	-	TGTGCCAGCAGCTTAGATCATCTGTCCGTAATGAACACTGAAGCTTTCTTT	CASSLDHLSVMNTEAFF
-	TRBV12-3/TRBV12-4	TRBJ1-1	-	TGTGCCAGCAGTTTAAACGGACTGAACACTGAAGCTTTCTTT	CASSLNGLNTEAFF
few	TRBV7-2	TRBJ2-3	TRBD2	TGTGCCAGCAGCTTAGCGCTAGCGGGGGGCGCAGATACGCAGTATTTT	CASSLALAGGADTQYF
-	TRBV6-2/TRBV6-3	TRBJ1-4	-	TGTGCCAGCAGTTACTCGGCGGGGGTCCCATGGCGTGGAAAACTGTTTTTT	CASSYSAGVPWRGKLFF
-	TRBV7-9	TRBJ2-7	TRBD1	TGTGCCAGCAGCTCGGACCAGGGGGCGCTCTTCAACGAGCAGTACTTC	CASSSDQGALFNEQYF
-	TRBV6-2/TRBV6-3	TRBJ2-5	-	TGTGCCAGCACTTCCCTGGAGACCCAGTACTTC	CASTSLETQYF
few	TRBV6-5	TRBJ2-3	TRBD2	TGTGCCAGCAGTTACCCCCCGGGACCTCCACGGCTAGCGGGAGAGGGGGATACGCAGTATTTT	CASSYPPGPPRLAGEGDTQYF
few	TRBV20-1	TRBJ1-2	TRBD1	TGTGTTGGACAGGGGAACTATGGCTACACCTTC	CVGQGNYGYTF
-	TRBV23-1	TRBJ2-5	-	TGCGCCAGCAGTCATAAGAGAAATCAAGAGACCCAGTACTTC	CASSHKRNQETQYF
-	TRBV7-2	TRBJ1-5	-	TGTGCCAGCAGCCCATCGACAGTGCTTGGACAGCCCCAGCATTTT	CASSPSTVLGQPQHF
-	TRBV9	TRBJ2-5	TRBD1	TGTGCCAGCAGCCCCCCGACAGGGACGGAGACCCAGTACTTC	CASSPPTGTETQYF
-	TRBV5-1	TRBJ2-4	-	TGCGCCAGCAGCTTTGGGTCTCTAACTGCCAAAAACATTCAGTACTTC	CASSFGSLTAKNIQYF
-	TRBV6-1	TRBJ2-7	TRBD2	TGTGCCAGCTGGGGCCGACTAGCGGGGGTCTACGAGCAGTACTTC	CASWGRLAGVYEQYF
-	TRBV5-6	TRBJ1-6	-	TGTGCCAGCAGCCTTCTGAGTTCACCCCTCCACTTT	CASSLLSSPLHF
few	TRBV3-1	TRBJ1-4	-	TGTGCCAGCAGCCACGACACACGTAATGAAAAACTGTTTTTT	CASSHDTRNEKLFF
-	TRBV7-8	TRBJ1-5	TRBD1	TGTGCCAGCAGCGTCGGGGACAGGCGGTATAGCAATCAGCCCCAGCATTTT	CASSVGDRRYSNQPQHF
few	TRBV7-8	TRBJ2-1	TRBD2	TGTGCCAGCAGCCCTACTAGAGCGGGGGTGGTAGGTGAGCAGTTCTTC	CASSPTRAGVVGEQFF
-	TRBV7-9	TRBJ2-3	TRBD2	TGTGCCAGCAGCTTATACGGGGGGGTCACAGATACGCAGTATTTT	CASSLYGGVTDTQYF
-	TRBV6-2/TRBV6-3	TRBJ2-4	-	TGTGCCACACCCAAAAACATTCAGTACTTC	CATPKNIQYF
-	TRBV28	TRBJ2-6	-	TGTGCCAGTACAGCAGGGGGGGCCTACTCTGGGGCCAACGTCCTGACTTTC	CASTAGGAYSGANVLTF
-	TRBV6-5	TRBJ2-2	-	TGTGCCAGCAGTTACTTTATAGGGGCCGGGGAGCTGTTTTTT	CASSYFIGAGELFF
few	TRBV7-9	TRBJ2-3	-	TGTGCCAGCAGCGCGGCAGGGGGGGCCACAGATACGCAGTATTTT	CASSAAGGATDTQYF
-	TRBV20-1	TRBJ1-2	TRBD1	TGCAGTGCTAGAGAGTCCGGACAGGGGGTCCTTGGCTACACCTTC	CSARESGQGVLGYTF
-	TRBV15	TRBJ2-1	TRBD1	TGTGCCACCAGCAGAGGGGGGACAGGGAGCTCCTACAATGAGCAGTTCTTC	CATSRGGTGSSYNEQFF
-	TRBV12-5	TRBJ2-1	TRBD2	TGTGCTAGTGGTGTAGCGGGAGGATTTTACAATGAGCAGTTCTTC	CASGVAGGFYNEQFF
many	TRBV7-9	TRBJ1-1	-	TGTGCCAGCAGCCTGGGACTCATGAACACTGAAGCTTTCTTT	CASSLGLMNTEAFF
-	TRBV5-1	TRBJ2-1	-	TGCGCCAGCAGCTTGGCCAATCGGGGGACAATCAATGAGCAGTTCTTC	CASSLANRGTINEQFF
-	TRBV6-1	TRBJ1-2	-	TGTGCCAGCAACCCGGCAGGGTCCTATGGCTACACCTTC	CASNPAGSYGYTF
-	TRBV25-1	TRBJ2-7	TRBD1	TGTGCCAGCAGTGAATACCTCGGGACAGCGGAACAGTACTTC	CASSEYLGTAEQYF
-	TRBV10-3	TRBJ2-1	TRBD2	TGTGCCATCCGAAGGGGCGGGAGGGCCCTCGATGAGCAGTTCTTC	CAIRRGGRALDEQFF
-	TRBV24-1	TRBJ2-1	-	TGTGCCACCAGTGATGCACGACAGAATGAGCAGTTCTTC	CATSDARQNEQFF
few	TRBV12-3/TRBV12-4	TRBJ2-7	TRBD2	TGTGCCAGCAGTTTAGGACTAGCGGGGGAATACGAGCAGTACTTC	CASSLGLAGEYEQYF
-	TRBV7-9	TRBJ1-2	-	TGTGCCAGCAGCTTAGTCCAGGGAACATACTATGGCTACACCTTC	CASSLVQGTYYGYTF
many	TRBV3-1	TRBJ2-1	-	TGTGCCAGCAGCCAAGACAGATACAATGAGCAGTTCTTC	CASSQDRYNEQFF
-	TRBV20-1	TRBJ2-7	TRBD2	TGCAGTGCTAGGGGAATCCCGGGACTATCCCCCCACGAGCAGTACTTC	CSARGIPGLSPHEQYF
few	TRBV7-2	TRBJ1-2	TRBD1	TGTGCCAGCAGCTCCCGGGGTGCAGGGGGCAATAACTATGGCTACACCTTC	CASSSRGAGGNNYGYTF
few	TRBV20-1	TRBJ2-3	TRBD2	TGCAGTGCCAATGCACTCGGACTAGCGAGCACAGATACGCAGTATTTT	CSANALGLASTDTQYF
few	TRBV6-5	TRBJ2-2	-	TGTGCCAGCAGTTACGACCCTGGGACAACGAACACCGGGGAGCTGTTTTTT	CASSYDPGTTNTGELFF